The 25 T cell receptor beta chains reported below all come from one sample, sequenced in a study of cytomegalovirus exposure and HLA in healthy donors. PCR primers comprised 60 Vbeta and 13 Jbeta primers. Libraries were prepared by immunoSEQ multiplex PCR; TCRdb keeps only in-frame clonotypes and omits some of them. The sample has 90,000 to 150,000 clones; 81% are singletons. Material: PBMCs. The receptors originated from a woman aged 40 to 55 in good health and CMV-seronegative.

The chain joins TRBV5-4 to TRBJ2-5, with TRBD2 identical over 10 bases. There are 16 residues in the CDR3. Germline lookup yields CDR1 SGHNT and CDR2 YYREEE (reference sequence). The V and J ends lost 6 bases and 4 bases, in that order; junction bases with no gene match: 12. The CDR3 here is CASTKNPAGGPETQYF. The CDR3, as DNA: TGTGCCAGCACCAAAAATCCAGCGGGGGGGCCAGAGACCCAGTACTTC. Filled out from reference TRBV5-4 and TRBJ2-5, the complete variable domain reads ETGVTQSPTHLIKTRGQQVTLRCSSQSGHNTVSWYQQALGQGPQFIFQYYREEENGRGNFPPRFSGLQFPNYSSELNVNALELDDSALYLCASTKNPAGGPETQYFGPGTRLLVL.

This clone was seen a single time. The V and J genes are TRBV19 and TRBJ2-7, with 7 bases that match TRBD2. V lost 3 bases and J lost 0; bases outside the gene matches: 2. This CDR3 comprises 14 residues. Germline V gene sequence: CDR1 LNHDA, CDR2 SQIVND (reference sequence). This chain's CDR3 is CASSMGGNSYEQYF. The CDR3 DNA reads TGTGCCAGTAGTATGGGGGGGAACTCCTACGAGCAGTACTTC.

The chain combines TRBV2 with TRBJ2-5, with D possibly matching TRBD2 (6 bases). Germline CDR1 SNHLY, CDR2 FYNNEI. Trimming stripped 0 bases from V and 5 bases from J, with 13 bases between. This CDR3 is 15 amino acids long. CDR3 in amino acids: CASSEARAAGETQYF. CDR3 DNA sequence: TGTGCCAGCAGTGAAGCCAGGGCGGCGGGGGAGACCCAGTACTTC.

This chain uses TRBV11-2 with TRBJ2-1; a possible D gene is TRBD2 (5 bases). Trimming took 3 bases from V and 1 from J, leaving 13 bases between them. CDR3 length equals 16 residues. CDR1 is SGHAT, CDR2 FQNNGV, per germline. The DNA for the CDR3 is TGTGCCAGCAGCTTTCGTCTAGCATCTTCCTACAATGAGCAGTTCTTC. It specifies CASSFRLASSYNEQFF.

The rearrangement uses TRBV2 and TRBJ2-1, with 7 bases fitting TRBD1. Per the germline V gene, CDR1 is SNHLY and CDR2 is FYNNEI. The V and J ends lost 6 bases and 4 bases, in that order; junction bases with no gene match: 9. The CDR3 contains 15 residues. The CDR3 nucleotides are TGTGCCAGCAGCAAGAAGGGACAGTTATACAATGAGCAGTTCTTC. Translating gives CASSKKGQLYNEQFF. Together with reference TRBV2 and TRBJ2-1, the CDR3 gives the full variable domain: EPEVTQTPSHQVTQMGQEVILRCVPISNHLYFYWYRQILGQKVEFLVSFYNNEISEKSEIFDDQFSVERPDGSNFTLKIRSTKLEDSAMYFCASSKKGQLYNEQFFGPGTRLTVL.

The J gene is TRBJ2-3, the V gene TRBV2; D perhaps matches TRBD2 (7 bases). The germline gives CDR1 SNHLY, CDR2 FYNNEI. There are 13 residues in the CDR3. The ends were cut back, 6 bases at V and 4 bases at J, with 11 bases in the middle. CDR3 in DNA: TGTGCCAGCAGGATAGGGGGGGCAGATACGCAGTATTTT. This translates into CASRIGGADTQYF.

The CDR3, as DNA: TGTGCCTGGAGTGTACAGGCGAACACTGAAGCTTTCTTT. It is translated as CAWSVQANTEAFF. The rearrangement links TRBV30 to TRBJ1-1, with a weak D call TRBD1 (5 bases). V was pared by 0 bases and J by 1 base, with 6 bases between. The germline CDR1 and CDR2 sequences are GTSNPN and SVGIG (reference sequence). This CDR3 comprises 13 residues.

The rearrangement links TRBV28 to TRBJ2-2, with TRBD2 matching 7 bases. V lost 2 bases and J lost 6; bases outside the gene matches: 6. This CDR3 has 15 amino acids. Germline V gene sequence: CDR1 MDHEN, CDR2 SYDVKM. The CDR3, as DNA: TGTGCCAGCAGTTTAGTCGCGGGAGTGCCCGGGGAGCTGTTTTTT. Translating gives CASSLVAGVPGELFF.

The rearrangement links TRBV2 to TRBJ2-1; TRBD2 aligns across 12 bases. The V gene end was trimmed by 5 bases and the J gene end by 9 bases; junction bases not matched to a gene: 8. The CDR3 extends over 15 amino acids. CDR1 SNHLY and CDR2 FYNNEI come from the germline V gene. DNA of the CDR3: TGTGCCAGCAGTAAACCTAGCGGGGGGGCATCTGAGCAGTTCTTC. Protein sequence: CASSKPSGGASEQFF. The whole variable domain, filled in from reference TRBV2 and TRBJ2-1, reads EPEVTQTPSHQVTQMGQEVILRCVPISNHLYFYWYRQILGQKVEFLVSFYNNEISEKSEIFDDQFSVERPDGSNFTLKIRSTKLEDSAMYFCASSKPSGGASEQFFGPGTRLTVL.

The V gene is TRBV11-3, the J gene TRBJ2-1; 8 bases are shared with TRBD2. CDR1 is SGHNT and CDR2 is YENEEA in the germline V gene. This CDR3 is built from 16 residues. The trim removed 5 bases at V and 0 bases at J, leaving 6 bases unmatched. CDR3 DNA: TGTGCCAGCAGCCTTACTAGCGGACACTCCTACAATGAGCAGTTCTTC. Encoded protein: CASSLTSGHSYNEQFF.

This chain uses TRBV7-9 with TRBJ2-5; 8 bases align to TRBD1. This CDR3 region has 17 residues. CDR1 is SEHNR, CDR2 FQNEAQ, per germline (reference sequence). The trim removed 5 bases at V and 1 base at J, leaving 12 bases unmatched. This chain's CDR3 is CASSHGQGRAPQETQYF. The CDR3 DNA sequence: TGTGCCAGCAGCCACGGACAGGGAAGGGCACCCCAAGAGACCCAGTACTTC.

V is TRBV10-3 and J is TRBJ2-7, with 9 bases lining up with TRBD2. J lost 7 bases, V lost 0 bases, and 10 bases had no gene match. Germline V gene sequence: CDR1 ENHRY, CDR2 SYGVKD. This CDR3 has 16 residues. In DNA, the CDR3 is TGTGCCATCAGTGAGTCGTACCCGGGACTAGCAGGGGAGCAGTACTTC. This codes for CAISESYPGLAGEQYF.

The chain employs TRBV14 and TRBJ2-7; 8 nucleotides align to TRBD2. CDR3 length equals 14 residues. Trimming cost V 4 bases and J 2 bases; bases outside gene matches: 4. Germline-derived CDR1 and CDR2 are SGHDN and FVKESK. The CDR3 reads CASSPGLGAYEQYF. The CDR3 DNA reads as TGTGCCAGCAGCCCGGGACTAGGGGCCTACGAGCAGTACTTC.

In this sample, this clone turned up a few times. V gene TRBV4-1 combines with J gene TRBJ2-7, with 9 bases that match TRBD2. V lost 0 bases and J lost 6; bases outside the gene matches: 9. Germline V CDR1 and CDR2: MGHRA, YSYEKL. The CDR3 is 16 amino acids. CDR3: CASSQDRAGGPVEQYF. The CDR3, as DNA: TGCGCCAGCAGCCAAGATCGGGCGGGAGGGCCAGTCGAGCAGTACTTC.

J is TRBJ1-1 and V is TRBV5-4; tentatively, D is TRBD1 (6 bases). Trimming removed 5 bases from V and 2 bases from J, with 16 bases in between. Looked up from germline, CDR1 is SGHNT and CDR2 is YYREEE (reference sequence). The CDR3 is made up of 15 amino acids. The CDR3, as DNA: TGTGCCAGCAGAGGGGGGGGACCCACTAACACTGAAGCTTTCTTT. It specifies CASRGGGPTNTEAFF.

This rearrangement joins TRBV27 to TRBJ2-7; 7 nucleotides align to TRBD2. Germline V lookup: CDR1 MNHEY, CDR2 SMNVEV (reference sequence). This CDR3 is built from 14 residues. With V trimmed by 2 bases and J by 2 bases, 3 bases remained unmatched. The CDR3 spells CASSLAGVAYEQYF. In DNA form, the CDR3 reads TGTGCCAGCAGTTTAGCGGGAGTGGCCTACGAGCAGTACTTC.

V usage is TRBV29-1 and J usage is TRBJ2-7; weak D call: TRBD2 (6 bases). This CDR3 has 11 amino acids. With 6 bases removed from V and 6 bases from J, the gap between germline ends came to 12 bases. From germline, CDR1 is SQVTM and CDR2 ANQGSEA. CDR3 protein: CSVARRGEQYF. The DNA for the CDR3 is TGCAGCGTAGCCCGGCGGGGCGAGCAGTACTTC.

V is TRBV13 and J is TRBJ2-3; 8 bases agree with TRBD2. The CDR3 has 19 residues. V trimming: 0 bases; J trimming: 0 bases; junction bases outside the gene matches: 11. CDR1 PRHDT and CDR2 FYEKMQ come from the germline V gene (reference sequence). The CDR3: CASSLGLAEGGYSTDTQYF. CDR3 nucleotides: TGTGCCAGCAGCTTAGGACTAGCGGAGGGGGGATATAGCACAGATACGCAGTATTTT.

V gene TRBV10-1 combines with J gene TRBJ1-5; D is undetermined. V was trimmed by 10 bases and J by 2 bases, leaving 15 bases between them. Germline V lookup: CDR1 WNHNN, CDR2 SYGVQD (reference sequence). The CDR3 length is 14 residues. The CDR3 DNA is TGCGCCACCTCCGAGGGAAGCGGCAATCAGCCCCAGCATTTT. The encoded protein is CATSEGSGNQPQHF.

The table lists this clone with a count of one. V usage is TRBV30 and J usage is TRBJ1-2; 8 bases are shared with TRBD1. With 1 base clipped from V and 7 bases from J, the junction kept 11 bases outside the gene matches. This CDR3 has 15 amino acids. CDR1 is GTSNPN and CDR2 is SVGIG in the germline V gene (reference sequence). CDR3 in DNA: TGTGCCTGGAGTGGGAGGGACAGGACATTCTCTGGCTACACCTTC. It is translated as CAWSGRDRTFSGYTF.

The rearrangement uses TRBV28 and TRBJ1-2; D remains unclear. V lost 3 bases and J 3 bases, leaving 14 bases between the germline ends. Germline V CDR1 and CDR2: MDHEN, SYDVKM. CDR3 length equals 15 residues. CDR3 residues: CASSFDNTPYYGYTF. In DNA, the CDR3 is TGTGCCAGCAGTTTCGACAATACACCCTACTATGGCTACACCTTC.

The rearrangement joins TRBV7-8 to TRBJ2-3; 9 bases agree with TRBD1. V dropped 5 bases and J dropped 3; count of bases not matched to a gene: 12. The CDR3 has 17 residues. The V gene's germline CDR1 is SGHVS and CDR2 FQNEAQ. The CDR3, as DNA: TGTGCCAGCAGCCGGGACAGGGCAACCCTCGAAACAGATACGCAGTATTTT. This encodes CASSRDRATLETDTQYF.

The gene calls are TRBV11-1 and TRBJ2-1, with D uncertain. The V end lost 5 bases, the J end lost 9 bases, and 14 bases lay between the germline ends. The germline gives CDR1 SGHAT, CDR2 FQDESV (reference sequence). The CDR3 sequence is 13 residues long. The CDR3 nucleotides read TGTGCCAGCAGCGAAAAAGATTCCAGTGAGCAGTTCTTC. The encoded protein is CASSEKDSSEQFF.

This chain uses TRBV7-3 with TRBJ2-3, with D hard to call. CDR1 is SGHTA, CDR2 FQGTGA, per germline. The CDR3 spans 14 residues. The V end lost 7 bases, the J end lost 3 bases, and 14 bases lay between the germline ends. In nucleotides, the CDR3 is TGTGCCAGCAACGATGGTCGTGAGACAGATACGCAGTATTTT. This codes for CASNDGRETDTQYF.

V usage is TRBV18 and J usage is TRBJ2-1; 8 nucleotides line up with TRBD2. This CDR3 has 15 residues. CDR1 and CDR2 from the germline V gene are KGHSH and LQKENI. V lost 3 bases to trimming and J lost 5 bases; unmatched junction nucleotides: 6. The CDR3 coding sequence is TGTGCCAGCTCACCGCGGCGGGAGGAGAACAATGAGCAGTTCTTC. Translation: CASSPRREENNEQFF.